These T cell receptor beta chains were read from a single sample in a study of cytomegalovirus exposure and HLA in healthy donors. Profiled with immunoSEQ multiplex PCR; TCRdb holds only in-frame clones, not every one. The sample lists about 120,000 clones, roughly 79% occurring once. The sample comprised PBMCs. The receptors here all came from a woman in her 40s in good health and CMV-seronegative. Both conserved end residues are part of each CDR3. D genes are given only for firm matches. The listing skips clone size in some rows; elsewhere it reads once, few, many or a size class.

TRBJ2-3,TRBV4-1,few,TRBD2,TGCGCCAGCAGCCAAGCCCCGGGCGGGGGGACGGGTACGCAGTATTTT,CASSQAPGGGTGTQYF
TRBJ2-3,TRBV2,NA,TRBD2,TGTGCCAGCAGTCCTTCTAGCGGGGGAGCAGATACGCAGTATTTT,CASSPSSGGADTQYF
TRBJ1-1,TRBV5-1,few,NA,TGCGCCAGCAGTCCCACCCGGTGGCAGGGGCAGAACACTGAAGCTTTCTTT,CASSPTRWQGQNTEAFF
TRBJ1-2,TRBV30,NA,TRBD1,TGTGCCTGGGTGGGACAGGGAATACATGGCTACACCTTC,CAWVGQGIHGYTF
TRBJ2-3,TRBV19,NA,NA,TGTGCCAGTTGCTCTTTGGGGGGAGACGATACGCAGTATTTT,CASCSLGGDDTQYF
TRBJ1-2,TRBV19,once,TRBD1,TGTGCCAGTAGTATAGATGCGGACAGGGGGGTCTATGGCTACACCTTC,CASSIDADRGVYGYTF
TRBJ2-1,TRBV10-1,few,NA,TGCGCCAGCAGTGACGGGAGTTCCTACAATGAGCAGTTCTTC,CASSDGSSYNEQFF
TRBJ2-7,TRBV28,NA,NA,TGTGCCAGTAACAGGGTAGTGTCCGAGCAGTACTTC,CASNRVVSEQYF
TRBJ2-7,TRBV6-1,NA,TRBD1,TGTGCCGGTGACTTGGGGACAGGCGGCTACGAGCAGTACTTC,CAGDLGTGGYEQYF
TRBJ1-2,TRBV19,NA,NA,TGTGCCAGTAGTCGAGGCTTCTACACCTTC,CASSRGFYTF
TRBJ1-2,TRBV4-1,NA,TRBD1,TGCGCCAGCAGCCAAGTAAGAGGGGGCGTTGGCTATGGCTACACCTTC,CASSQVRGGVGYGYTF
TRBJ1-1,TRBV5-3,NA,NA,TGTGCCAGAAGCTTAAAGGGGAGGGTGGCTTTCTTT,CARSLKGRVAFF
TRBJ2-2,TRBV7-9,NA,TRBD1,TGTTCCAGCAGCCCCCGGACAGGTTCGAACACCGGGGAGCTGTTTTTT,CSSSPRTGSNTGELFF
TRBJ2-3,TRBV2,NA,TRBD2,TGTGCCAGCAGTGAGAGGGGTAGCGGGGGGTTCACAGATACGCAGTATTTT,CASSERGSGGFTDTQYF
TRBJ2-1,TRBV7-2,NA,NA,TGTGCCAGCAGTTCCCTAGTCAGTTGGGAGCAGTTCTTC,CASSSLVSWEQFF
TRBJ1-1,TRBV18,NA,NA,TGTGCCAGCTCACCACCGGTTAATAGGGGTGAAGCTTTCTTT,CASSPPVNRGEAFF
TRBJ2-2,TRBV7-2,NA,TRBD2,TGTGCCAGCAGCCCCTCCGGGACTAGCGTACCCACCGGGGAGCTGTTTTTT,CASSPSGTSVPTGELFF
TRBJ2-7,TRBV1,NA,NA,TGCACCAGCAGCCAAGAAGGCAGGGACACCTACGAGCAGTACTTC,CTSSQEGRDTYEQYF
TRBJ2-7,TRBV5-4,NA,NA,TGTGCCAGCAGCTTGGGGGGGGTGACCTACGAGCAGTACTTC,CASSLGGVTYEQYF
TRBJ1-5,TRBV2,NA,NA,TGTGCCAGCAGTGACGACAGACAGGTCAATCAGCCCCAGCATTTT,CASSDDRQVNQPQHF
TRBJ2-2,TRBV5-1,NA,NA,TGCGCCAGCAGGAGCACCGGGGAGCTGCTTTTT,CASRSTGELLF
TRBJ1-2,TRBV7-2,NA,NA,TGTGCCAGCAGCCCCGGTTCGAGGCACCCCTATGGCTACACCTTC,CASSPGSRHPYGYTF
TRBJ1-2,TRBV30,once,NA,TGTGCCTGGAGGGACGGGGGCTATGGCTACACCTTC,CAWRDGGYGYTF
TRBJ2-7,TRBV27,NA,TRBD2,TGTGCCAGCAGTTTAGGTAGCGGGGGGGCCTACGAGCAGTACTTC,CASSLGSGGAYEQYF
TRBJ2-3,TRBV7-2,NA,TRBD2,TGTGCCAGCAGCTTACTAGCGGGGGGGAGCACAGATACGCAGTATTTT,CASSLLAGGSTDTQYF
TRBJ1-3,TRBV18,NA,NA,TGTGCCAGCTCACCTAACATCGGGGTTGCTACGGGAAACACCATATATTTT,CASSPNIGVATGNTIYF
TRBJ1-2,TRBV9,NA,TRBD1,TGTGCCAGCAGCGGGGACAGGGCAGGCTATGGCTACACCTTC,CASSGDRAGYGYTF
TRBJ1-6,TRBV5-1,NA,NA,TGCGCCAGCAGCCGTACTCCGGGACAAAGAGGCTCACCCCTCCACTTT,CASSRTPGQRGSPLHF
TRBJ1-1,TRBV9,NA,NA,TGTGCCAGCAGCGTAGTGAGCAGGGCCTACACTGAAGCTTTCTTT,CASSVVSRAYTEAFF
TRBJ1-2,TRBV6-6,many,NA,TGTGCCAGCAGTTCTCGGTTGGGGGGGGCCCGCGATGGCTACACCTTC,CASSSRLGGARDGYTF
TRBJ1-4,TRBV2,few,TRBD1,TGTGCCAGCAGTGAATCCTCGACAGGGAATGGGGAAAAACTGTTTTTT,CASSESSTGNGEKLFF
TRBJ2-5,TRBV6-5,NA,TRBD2,TGTGCCAGCAGCCGATTAGCGGGAAGGGGAGAGACCCAGTACTTC,CASSRLAGRGETQYF
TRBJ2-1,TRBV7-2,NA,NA,TGTGCCAGCAGCTTAGGAACGGTTGGCAATGAGCAGTTCTTC,CASSLGTVGNEQFF
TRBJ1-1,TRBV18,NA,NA,TGTGCCAGCTCACCGCGTTCTTTGAACACTGAAGCTTTCTTT,CASSPRSLNTEAFF
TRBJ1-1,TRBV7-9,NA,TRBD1,TGTGCCAGCAGATTACAGGGGCCCACTGAAGCTTTCTTT,CASRLQGPTEAFF
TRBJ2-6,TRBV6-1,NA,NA,TGTGCCAGCAGTGACGGGTACTCTGGGGCCAACGTCCTGACTTTC,CASSDGYSGANVLTF
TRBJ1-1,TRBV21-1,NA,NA,TGTGCCAGCAGCAAAGGGGGGAAAGGGGGCACTGAAGCTTTCTTT,CASSKGGKGGTEAFF
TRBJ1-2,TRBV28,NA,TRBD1,TGTGCCAGCAGTAGATGGGACAGTAACTATGGCTACACCTTC,CASSRWDSNYGYTF
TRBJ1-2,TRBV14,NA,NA,TGTGCCAGCAGCCCCCTTGGCGGGGCTATGGGCTACACCTTC,CASSPLGGAMGYTF
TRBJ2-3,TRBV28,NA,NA,TGTGCCAGCAGTTACGAAAGCCGGGACTCAGGGGGGGATACGCAGTATTTT,CASSYESRDSGGDTQYF
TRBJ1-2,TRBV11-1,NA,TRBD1,TGTGCCAGCAGCCCTCCAGGACAGGGAAACTATGGCTACACCTTC,CASSPPGQGNYGYTF
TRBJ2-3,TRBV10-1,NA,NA,TGCGCCAGCAGTGGTAGTATTGTCACAGATACGCAGTATTTT,CASSGSIVTDTQYF
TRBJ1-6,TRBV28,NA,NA,TGTGCCAGCAGTTTAGGTGCAGAAGTAGTTGGGCCCAGCTCCTATAATTCACCCCTCCACTTT,CASSLGAEVVGPSSYNSPLHF
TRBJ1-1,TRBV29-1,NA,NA,TGCAGCGTTGTTAGGGGTGGAAACACTGAAGCTTTCTTT,CSVVRGGNTEAFF
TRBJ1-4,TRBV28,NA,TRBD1,TGTGCCAGCAGTCCGCCCAGGGGGCAAGGAGAAAAACTGTTTTTT,CASSPPRGQGEKLFF
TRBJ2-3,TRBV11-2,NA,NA,TGTGCCAGCAGCCGGGCGGCGGGGGCTAGCACAGATACGCAGTATTTT,CASSRAAGASTDTQYF
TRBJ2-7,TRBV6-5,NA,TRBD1,TGTGCCAGCAGTCCGGGACAGGTAGGCTACGAGCAGTACTTC,CASSPGQVGYEQYF